This TCR beta chain was recovered during a study of cytotoxic CD8 clonotypes in ibrutinib-treated CLL. Study summary: Investigators reported 24 partial and 2 complete responses; after median around 63 months, roughly 15 patients remained remitted and 12 progressed. Response sampling took place at median about 12 months of treatment, range 6 to 36. The study, taken as a whole, reports: Under therapy, public clonotypes either contracted or stayed stable, and they were uncommon. Upon ibrutinib response clonality rose, and upon progression it fell back toward baseline.

V lost 7 bases and J lost 6; bases outside the gene matches: 2. CDR1 is MNHEY and CDR2 is SMNVEV in the germline V gene (reference sequence). The CDR3 is made up of 12 amino acids. Profiled with immunoSEQ multiplex PCR; TCRdb holds only in-frame clones, not every one. The data contain hundreds of thousands of clones, 70% of them singletons. Worth noting for this clone: What it binds is not known.

The input for sequencing was PBMCs, taken after 24 months of ibrutinib treatment. The chain combines TRBV27 with TRBJ1-5, with TRBD1 matching over 8 bases. This clonotype was sampled from a human donor with chronic lymphocytic leukemia. The CDR3 bases are TGTGCCAGCAAAGACAGGGGTCAGCCCCAGCATTTT. Protein sequence: CASKDRGQPQHF.